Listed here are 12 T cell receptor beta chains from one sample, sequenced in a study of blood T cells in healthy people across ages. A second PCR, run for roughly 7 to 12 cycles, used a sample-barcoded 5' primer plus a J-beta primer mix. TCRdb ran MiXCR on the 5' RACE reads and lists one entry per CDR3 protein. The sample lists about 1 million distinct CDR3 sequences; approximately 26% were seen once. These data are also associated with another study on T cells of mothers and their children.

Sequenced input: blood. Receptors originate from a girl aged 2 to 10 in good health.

CDR3 coding DNA: TGCAGTGCTAGAGGACGGCATAATTCACCCCTCCACTTT. It encodes CSARGRHNSPLHF. The chain recombines TRBV20-1 with TRBJ1-6; D gene uncertain. The CDR3 is made up of 13 amino acids. Germline CDR1 and CDR2: DFQATT and SNEGSKA (reference sequence). The V end was cut by 1 base, the J end by 5 bases, with 6 bases between.

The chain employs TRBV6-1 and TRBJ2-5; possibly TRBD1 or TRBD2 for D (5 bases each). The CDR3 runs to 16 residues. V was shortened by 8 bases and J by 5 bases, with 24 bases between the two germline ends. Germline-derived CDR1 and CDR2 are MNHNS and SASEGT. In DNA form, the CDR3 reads TGTGCCAGCTGGGGCCCAATTTCGTCAGAGGGGGAGACCCAGTACTTC. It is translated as CASWGPISSEGETQYF.

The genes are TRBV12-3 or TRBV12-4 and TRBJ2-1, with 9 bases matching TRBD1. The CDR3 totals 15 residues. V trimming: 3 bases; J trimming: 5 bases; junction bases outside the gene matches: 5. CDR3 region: CASSFEGQGHNEQFF. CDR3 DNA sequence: TGTGCCAGCAGTTTTGAGGGACAGGGACACAATGAGCAGTTCTTC.

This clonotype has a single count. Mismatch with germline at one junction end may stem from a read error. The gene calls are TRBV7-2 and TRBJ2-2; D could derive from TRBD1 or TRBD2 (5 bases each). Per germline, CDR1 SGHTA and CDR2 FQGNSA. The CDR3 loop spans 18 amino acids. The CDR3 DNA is TGTGCCAGCAGCTTTTTCCTGTCCGGGACGACAAACACCGGGAAGCTGTTTTTT. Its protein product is CASSFFLSGTTNTGKLFF.

DNA for the CDR3: TGCAGCGTTCAGAGTTATGGGGCAGCCTACGAGCAGTACTTC. It codes for CSVQSYGAAYEQYF. This sequence joins TRBV29-1 and TRBJ2-5; TRBD1 is a possible D gene (5 bases). The better agreement between TRBJ2-7 and the DNA end casts doubt on the J call. The CDR3 extends over 14 amino acids. The germline V gene has CDR1 SQVTM and CDR2 ANQGSEA.

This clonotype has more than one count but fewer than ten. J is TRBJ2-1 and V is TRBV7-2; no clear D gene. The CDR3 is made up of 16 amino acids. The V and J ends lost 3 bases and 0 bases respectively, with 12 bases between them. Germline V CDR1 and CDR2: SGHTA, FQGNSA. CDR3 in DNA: TGTGCCAGCAGCTTTGCCGGATCGAGCTCCTACAATGAGCAGTTCTTC. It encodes CASSFAGSSSYNEQFF.

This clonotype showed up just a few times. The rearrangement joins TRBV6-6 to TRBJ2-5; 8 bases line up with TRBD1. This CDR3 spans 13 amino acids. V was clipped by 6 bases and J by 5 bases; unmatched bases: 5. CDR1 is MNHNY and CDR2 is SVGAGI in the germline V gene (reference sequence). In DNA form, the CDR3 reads TGTGCCAGCAGATTCCGGGACAGGGAGACCCAGTACTTC. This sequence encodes CASRFRDRETQYF.

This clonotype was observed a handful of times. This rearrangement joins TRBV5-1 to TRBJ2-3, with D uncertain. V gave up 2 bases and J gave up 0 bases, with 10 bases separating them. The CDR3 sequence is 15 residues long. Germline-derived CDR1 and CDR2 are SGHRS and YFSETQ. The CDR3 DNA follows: TGCGCCAGCAGCTTTTCGCCTCCTAGCACAGATACGCAGTATTTT. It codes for CASSFSPPSTDTQYF.

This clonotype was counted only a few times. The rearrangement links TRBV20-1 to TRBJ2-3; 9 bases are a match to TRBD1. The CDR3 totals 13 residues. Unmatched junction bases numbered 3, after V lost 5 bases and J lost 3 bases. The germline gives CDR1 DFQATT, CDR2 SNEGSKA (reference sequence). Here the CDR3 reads CSAHRGQTDTQYF. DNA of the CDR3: TGCAGTGCTCACAGGGGGCAAACAGATACGCAGTATTTT.

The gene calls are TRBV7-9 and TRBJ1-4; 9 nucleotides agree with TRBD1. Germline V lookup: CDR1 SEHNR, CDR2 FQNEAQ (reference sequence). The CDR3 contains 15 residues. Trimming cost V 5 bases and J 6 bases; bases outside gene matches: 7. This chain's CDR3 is CASSPGTGNDEKLFF. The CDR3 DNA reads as TGTGCCAGCAGCCCTGGGACAGGGAACGATGAAAAACTGTTTTTT.

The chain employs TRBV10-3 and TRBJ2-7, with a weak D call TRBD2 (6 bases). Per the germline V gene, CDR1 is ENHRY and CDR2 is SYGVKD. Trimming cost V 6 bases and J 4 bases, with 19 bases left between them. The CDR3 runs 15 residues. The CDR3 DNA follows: TGTGCCATCAGGGCCGGGACTCCCGGAGGGTACGAGCAGTACTTC. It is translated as CAIRAGTPGGYEQYF.

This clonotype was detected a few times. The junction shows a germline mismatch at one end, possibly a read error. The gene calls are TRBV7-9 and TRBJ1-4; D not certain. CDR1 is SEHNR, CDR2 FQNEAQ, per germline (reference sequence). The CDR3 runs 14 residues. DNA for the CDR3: TGTGCCGGCAGCTGCCAGACGGGTAATGAAAAACTGTTTTTT. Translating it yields CAGSCQTGNEKLFF.